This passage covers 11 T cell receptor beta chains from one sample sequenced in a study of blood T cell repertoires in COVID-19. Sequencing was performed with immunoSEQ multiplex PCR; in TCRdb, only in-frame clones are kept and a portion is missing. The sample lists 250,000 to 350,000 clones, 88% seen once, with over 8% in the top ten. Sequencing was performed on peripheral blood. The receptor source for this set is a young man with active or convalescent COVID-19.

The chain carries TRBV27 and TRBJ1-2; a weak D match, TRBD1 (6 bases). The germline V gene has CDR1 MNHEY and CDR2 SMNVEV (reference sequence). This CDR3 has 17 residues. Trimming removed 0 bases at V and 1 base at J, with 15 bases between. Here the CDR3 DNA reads TGTGCCAGCAGTTTATCCTCGAGTCAGGGGAATAACTATGGCTACACCTTC. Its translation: CASSLSSSQGNNYGYTF.

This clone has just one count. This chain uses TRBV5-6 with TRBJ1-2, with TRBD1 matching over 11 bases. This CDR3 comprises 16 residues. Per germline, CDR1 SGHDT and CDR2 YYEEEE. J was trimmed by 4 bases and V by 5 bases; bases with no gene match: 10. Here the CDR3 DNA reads TGTGCCAGCAGACCTGAGGGACAGGGGGAATCCTATGGCTACACCTTC. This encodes CASRPEGQGESYGYTF.

The CDR3 region has the DNA TGTGCCAGCAGCTTAGACAGGGGGCTAGACGCTTTCTTT. It codes for CASSLDRGLDAFF. V and J are TRBV7-8 and TRBJ1-1; 9 bases are a match to TRBD1. J lost 11 bases, V lost 1 base, and 5 bases had no gene match. This CDR3 is built from 13 residues. Germline-derived CDR1 and CDR2 are SGHVS and FQNEAQ.

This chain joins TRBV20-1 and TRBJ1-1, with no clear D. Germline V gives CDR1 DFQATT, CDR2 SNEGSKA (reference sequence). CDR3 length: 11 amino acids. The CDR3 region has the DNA TGCACTTCCAGGCTGAACACTGAAGCTTTCTTT. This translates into CTSRLNTEAFF.

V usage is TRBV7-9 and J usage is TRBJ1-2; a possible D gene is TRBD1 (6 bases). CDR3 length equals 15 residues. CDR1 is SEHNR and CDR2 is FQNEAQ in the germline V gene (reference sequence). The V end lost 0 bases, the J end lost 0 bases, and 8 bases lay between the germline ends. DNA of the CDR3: TGTGCCAGCAGCTTAGCGGGGGCCACTAACTATGGCTACACCTTC. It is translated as CASSLAGATNYGYTF.

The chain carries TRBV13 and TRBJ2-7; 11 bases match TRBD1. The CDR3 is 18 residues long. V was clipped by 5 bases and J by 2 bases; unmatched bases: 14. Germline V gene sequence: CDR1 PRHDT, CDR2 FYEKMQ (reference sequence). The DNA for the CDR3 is TGTGCCAGCAGCACAACGACGGGACAGGGGGATCCGGCCTACGAGCAGTACTTC. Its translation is CASSTTTGQGDPAYEQYF.

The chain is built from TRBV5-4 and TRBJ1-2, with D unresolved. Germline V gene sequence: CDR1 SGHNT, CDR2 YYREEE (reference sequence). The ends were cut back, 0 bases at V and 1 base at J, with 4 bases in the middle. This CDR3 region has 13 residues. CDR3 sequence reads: CASSLASNYGYTF. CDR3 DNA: TGTGCCAGCAGCTTGGCCAGTAACTATGGCTACACCTTC.

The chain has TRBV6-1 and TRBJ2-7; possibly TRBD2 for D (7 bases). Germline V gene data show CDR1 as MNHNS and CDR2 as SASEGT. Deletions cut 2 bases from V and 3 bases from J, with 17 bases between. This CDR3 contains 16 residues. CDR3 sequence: CASSETPRGADYEQYF. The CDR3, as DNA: TGTGCCAGCAGTGAAACCCCACGGGGGGCCGACTACGAGCAGTACTTC.

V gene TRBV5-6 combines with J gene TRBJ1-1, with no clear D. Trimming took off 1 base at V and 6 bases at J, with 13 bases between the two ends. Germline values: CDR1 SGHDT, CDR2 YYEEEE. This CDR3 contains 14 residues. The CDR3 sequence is CASSLLSPLAEAFF. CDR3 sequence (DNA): TGTGCCAGCAGCTTGCTCAGTCCGCTGGCTGAAGCTTTCTTT.

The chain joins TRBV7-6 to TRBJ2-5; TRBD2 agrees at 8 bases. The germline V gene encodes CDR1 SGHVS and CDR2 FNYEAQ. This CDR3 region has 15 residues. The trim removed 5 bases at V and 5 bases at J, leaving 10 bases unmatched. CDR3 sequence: CASSHSGGPLETQYF. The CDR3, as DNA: TGTGCCAGCAGCCACAGCGGGGGCCCCTTGGAGACCCAGTACTTC.

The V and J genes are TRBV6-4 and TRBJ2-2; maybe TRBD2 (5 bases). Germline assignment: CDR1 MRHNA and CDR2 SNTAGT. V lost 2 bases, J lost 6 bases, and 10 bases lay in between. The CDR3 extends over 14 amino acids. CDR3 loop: CASSDMDSSGELFF. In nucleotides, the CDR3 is TGTGCCAGCAGTGACATGGACTCTTCCGGGGAGCTGTTTTTT.